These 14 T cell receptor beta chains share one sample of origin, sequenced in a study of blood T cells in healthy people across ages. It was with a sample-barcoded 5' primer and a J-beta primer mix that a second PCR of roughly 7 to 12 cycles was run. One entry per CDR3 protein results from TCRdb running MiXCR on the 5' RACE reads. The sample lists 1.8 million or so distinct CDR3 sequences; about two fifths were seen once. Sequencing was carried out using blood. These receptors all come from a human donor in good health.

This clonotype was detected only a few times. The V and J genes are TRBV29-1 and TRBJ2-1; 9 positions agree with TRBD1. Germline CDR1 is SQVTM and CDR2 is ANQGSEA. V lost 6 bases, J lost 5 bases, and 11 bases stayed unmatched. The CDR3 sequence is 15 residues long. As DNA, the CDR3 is TGCAGCGTGGGGACACCGGGACAGGGTCACAATGAGCAGTTCTTC. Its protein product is CSVGTPGQGHNEQFF.

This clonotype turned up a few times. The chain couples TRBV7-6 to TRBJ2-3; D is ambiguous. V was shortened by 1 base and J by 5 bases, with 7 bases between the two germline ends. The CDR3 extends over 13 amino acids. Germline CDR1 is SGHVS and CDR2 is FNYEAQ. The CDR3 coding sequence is TGTGCCAGCAGCTTAGTAACGGAAGATACGCAGTATTTT. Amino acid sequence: CASSLVTEDTQYF. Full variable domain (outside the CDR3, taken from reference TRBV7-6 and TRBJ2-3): GAGVSQSPRYKVTKRGQDVALRCDPISGHVSLYWYRQALGQGPEFLTYFNYEAQQDKSGLPNDRFSAERPEGSISTLTIQRTEQRDSAMYRCASSLVTEDTQYFGPGTRLTVL.

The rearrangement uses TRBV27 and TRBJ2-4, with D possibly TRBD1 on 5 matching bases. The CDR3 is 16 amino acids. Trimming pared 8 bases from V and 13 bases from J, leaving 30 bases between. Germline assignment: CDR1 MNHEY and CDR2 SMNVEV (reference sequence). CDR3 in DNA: TGTGCCAGCCGTGCGAGCAGGGCAGACGTCTACAATGAGCAGTACTTC. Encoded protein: CASRASRADVYNEQYF.

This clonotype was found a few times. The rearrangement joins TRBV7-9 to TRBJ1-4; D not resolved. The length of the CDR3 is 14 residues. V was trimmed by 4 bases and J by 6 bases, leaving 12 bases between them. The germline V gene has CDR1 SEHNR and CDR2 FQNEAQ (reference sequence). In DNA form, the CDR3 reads TGTGCCAGCAGCTGGAACGGTTTAGATGAAAAACTGTTTTTT. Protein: CASSWNGLDEKLFF.

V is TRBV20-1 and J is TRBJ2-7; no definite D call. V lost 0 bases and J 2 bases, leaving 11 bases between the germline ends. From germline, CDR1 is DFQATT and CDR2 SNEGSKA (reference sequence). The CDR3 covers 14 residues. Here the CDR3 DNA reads TGCAGTGCTAGAGATCGAGTCCTGACCTACGAGCAGTACTTC. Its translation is CSARDRVLTYEQYF.

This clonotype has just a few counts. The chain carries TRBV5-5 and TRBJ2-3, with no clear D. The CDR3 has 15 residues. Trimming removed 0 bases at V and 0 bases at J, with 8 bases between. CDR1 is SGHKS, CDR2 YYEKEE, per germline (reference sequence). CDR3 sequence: CASSLGFSSTDTQYF. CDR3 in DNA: TGTGCCAGCAGCTTGGGCTTCTCTAGCACAGATACGCAGTATTTT.

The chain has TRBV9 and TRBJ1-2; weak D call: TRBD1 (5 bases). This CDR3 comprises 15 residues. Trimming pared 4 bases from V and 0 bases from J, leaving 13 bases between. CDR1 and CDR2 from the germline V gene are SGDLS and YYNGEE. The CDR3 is CASSLAGVTNYGYTF. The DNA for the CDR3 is TGTGCCAGCAGCCTAGCGGGGGTAACTAACTATGGCTACACCTTC.

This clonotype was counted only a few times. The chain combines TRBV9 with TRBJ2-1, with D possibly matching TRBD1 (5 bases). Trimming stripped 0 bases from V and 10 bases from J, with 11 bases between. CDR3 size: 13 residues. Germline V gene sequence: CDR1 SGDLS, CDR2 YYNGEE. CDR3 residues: CASSVVKWTEQFF. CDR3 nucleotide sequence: TGTGCCAGCAGCGTAGTTAAATGGACAGAGCAGTTCTTC.

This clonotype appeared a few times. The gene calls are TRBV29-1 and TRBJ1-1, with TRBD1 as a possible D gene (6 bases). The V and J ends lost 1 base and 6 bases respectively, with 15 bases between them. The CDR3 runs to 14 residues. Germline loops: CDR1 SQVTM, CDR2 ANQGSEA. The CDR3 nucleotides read TGCAGCGTTGAAGGGGGGGGCAGTTGGTCTGAAGCTTTCTTT. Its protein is CSVEGGGSWSEAFF.

CDR3 nucleotides: TGTGCCAGCAGCTTAAATCCGGGACAGGGCTACGAGCAGTACTTC. Protein product: CASSLNPGQGYEQYF. The genes are TRBV7-2 and TRBJ2-7, with 9 bases that match TRBD1. Germline V lookup: CDR1 SGHTA, CDR2 FQGNSA. CDR3 length equals 15 residues. V lost 2 bases and J lost 3; bases outside the gene matches: 5. The full variable domain, rest sourced from reference TRBV7-2 and TRBJ2-7, is GAGVSQSPSNKVTEKGKDVELRCDPISGHTALYWYRQSLGQGLEFLIYFQGNSAPDKSGLPSDRFSAERTGGSVSTLTIQRTQQEDSAVYLCASSLNPGQGYEQYFGPGTRLTVT.

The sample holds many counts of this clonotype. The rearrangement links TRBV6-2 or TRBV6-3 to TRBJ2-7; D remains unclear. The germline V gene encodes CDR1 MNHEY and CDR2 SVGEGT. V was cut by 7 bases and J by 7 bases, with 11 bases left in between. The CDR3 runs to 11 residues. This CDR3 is CASKETEEQYF. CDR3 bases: TGTGCCAGCAAGGAAACGGAAGAGCAGTACTTC.

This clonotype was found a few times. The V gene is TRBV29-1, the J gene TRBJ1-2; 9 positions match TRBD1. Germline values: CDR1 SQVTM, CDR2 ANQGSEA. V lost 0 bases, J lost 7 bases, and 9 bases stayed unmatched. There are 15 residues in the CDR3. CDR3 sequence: CSVEDINRGQGGYTF. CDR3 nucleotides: TGCAGCGTTGAAGATATTAACAGGGGGCAGGGTGGCTACACCTTC.

This CDR3 reads CASSLDLAGFNEQFF. CDR3 DNA sequence: TGTGCCAGCAGCTTAGATCTAGCGGGGTTTAATGAGCAGTTCTTC. V is TRBV7-2 and J is TRBJ2-1; 9 bases are shared with TRBD2. J gave up 7 bases and V 1 base, and 5 bases lay outside the gene matches. CDR1 is SGHTA, CDR2 FQGNSA, per germline. This CDR3 has 15 residues. Combining the CDR3 with reference TRBV7-2 and TRBJ2-1 gives the whole variable domain GAGVSQSPSNKVTEKGKDVELRCDPISGHTALYWYRQSLGQGLEFLIYFQGNSAPDKSGLPSDRFSAERTGGSVSTLTIQRTQQEDSAVYLCASSLDLAGFNEQFFGPGTRLTVL.

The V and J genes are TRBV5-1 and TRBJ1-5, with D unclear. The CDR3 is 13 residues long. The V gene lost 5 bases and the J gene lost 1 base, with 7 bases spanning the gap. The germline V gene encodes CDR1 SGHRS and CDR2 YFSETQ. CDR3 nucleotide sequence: TGCGCCAGCAGGTTAGGAAGCAATCAGCCCCAGCATTTT. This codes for CASRLGSNQPQHF.